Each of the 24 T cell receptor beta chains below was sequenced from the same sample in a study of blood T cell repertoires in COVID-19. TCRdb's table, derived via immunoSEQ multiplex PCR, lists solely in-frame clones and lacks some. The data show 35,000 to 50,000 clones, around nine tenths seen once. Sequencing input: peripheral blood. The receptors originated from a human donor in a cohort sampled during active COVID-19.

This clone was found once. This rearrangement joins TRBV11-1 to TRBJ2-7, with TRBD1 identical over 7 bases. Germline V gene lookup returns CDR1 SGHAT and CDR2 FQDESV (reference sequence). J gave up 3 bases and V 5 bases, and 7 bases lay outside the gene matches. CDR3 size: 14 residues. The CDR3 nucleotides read TGTGCCAGCAGCCCCAGGGGGATTTTCTACGAGCAGTACTTC. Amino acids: CASSPRGIFYEQYF.

The CDR3 spells CASSIIEGAQPQHF. CDR3 bases: TGTGCCAGTAGTATAATCGAGGGGGCTCAGCCCCAGCATTTT. The rearrangement uses TRBV19 and TRBJ1-5; TRBD1 aligns across 7 bases. Per germline, CDR1 LNHDA and CDR2 SQIVND (reference sequence). The CDR3 length is 14 residues. The junction had 4 bases not matched to a gene; V was cut back by 2 bases and J by 6 bases.

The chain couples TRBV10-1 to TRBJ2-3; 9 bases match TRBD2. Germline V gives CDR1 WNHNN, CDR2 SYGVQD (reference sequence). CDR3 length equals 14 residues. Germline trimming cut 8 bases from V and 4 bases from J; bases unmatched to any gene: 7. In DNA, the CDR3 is TGCGCCAGCCGAGCGGGAGGACTGGCAGATACGCAGTATTTT. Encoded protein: CASRAGGLADTQYF.

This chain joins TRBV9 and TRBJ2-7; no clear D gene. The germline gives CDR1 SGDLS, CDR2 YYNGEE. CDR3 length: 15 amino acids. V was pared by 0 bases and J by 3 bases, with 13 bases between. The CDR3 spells CASSVVAPPLYEQYF. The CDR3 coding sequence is TGTGCCAGCAGCGTAGTGGCCCCCCCCCTCTACGAGCAGTACTTC.

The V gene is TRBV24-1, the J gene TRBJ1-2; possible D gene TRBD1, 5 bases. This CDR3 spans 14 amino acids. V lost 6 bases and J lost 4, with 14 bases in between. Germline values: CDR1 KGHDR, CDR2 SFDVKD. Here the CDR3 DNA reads TGTGCCACCAGTAAATCGACAGTTCCCTATGGCTACACCTTC. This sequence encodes CATSKSTVPYGYTF.

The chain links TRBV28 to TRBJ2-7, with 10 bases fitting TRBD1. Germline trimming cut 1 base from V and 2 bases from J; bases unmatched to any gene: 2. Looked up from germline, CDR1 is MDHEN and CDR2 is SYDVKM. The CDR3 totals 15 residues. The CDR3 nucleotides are TGTGCCAGCAGTTTATTGGGGACAGGGGCCTACGAGCAGTACTTC. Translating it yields CASSLLGTGAYEQYF.

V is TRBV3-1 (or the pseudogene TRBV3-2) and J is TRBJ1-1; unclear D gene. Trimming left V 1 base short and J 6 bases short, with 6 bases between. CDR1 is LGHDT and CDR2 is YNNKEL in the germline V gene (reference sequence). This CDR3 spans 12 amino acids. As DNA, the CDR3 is TGTGCCAGCAGCCAAGGGCTGGCTGAAGCTTTCTTT. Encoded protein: CASSQGLAEAFF.

The CDR3: CASSQDGGGGSPLHF. The CDR3 nucleotides read TGTGCCAGCAGCCAAGATGGGGGAGGAGGTTCACCCCTCCACTTT. The chain couples TRBV3-1 (or the pseudogene TRBV3-2) to TRBJ1-6; D might be TRBD1 (5 bases). The CDR3 is 15 amino acids. Trimming pared 0 bases from V and 9 bases from J, leaving 12 bases between. Per germline, CDR1 LGHDT and CDR2 YNNKEL (reference sequence).

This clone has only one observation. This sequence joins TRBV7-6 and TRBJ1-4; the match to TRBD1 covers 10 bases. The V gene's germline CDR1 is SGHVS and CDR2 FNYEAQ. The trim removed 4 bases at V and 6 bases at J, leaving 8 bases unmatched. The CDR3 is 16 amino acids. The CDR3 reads CASSYGQGVHDEKLFF. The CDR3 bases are TGTGCCAGCAGCTACGGACAGGGGGTGCATGATGAAAAACTGTTTTTT.

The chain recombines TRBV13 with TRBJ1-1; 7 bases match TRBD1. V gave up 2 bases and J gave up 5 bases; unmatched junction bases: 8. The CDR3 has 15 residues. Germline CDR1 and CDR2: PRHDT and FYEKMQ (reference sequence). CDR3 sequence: CASSLNIRGRTEAFF. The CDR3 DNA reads TGTGCCAGCAGCTTAAATATCAGGGGGAGGACTGAAGCTTTCTTT.

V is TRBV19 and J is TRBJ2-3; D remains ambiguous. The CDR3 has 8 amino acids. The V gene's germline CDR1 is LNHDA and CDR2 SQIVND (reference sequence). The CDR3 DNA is TGTTGGAGAGATACGCAGTATTTT. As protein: CWRDTQYF. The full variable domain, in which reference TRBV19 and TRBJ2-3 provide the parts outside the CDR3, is DGGITQSPKYLFRKEGQNVTLSCEQNLNHDAMYWYRQDPGQGLRLIYYSQIVNDFQKGDIAEGYSVSREKKESFPLTVTSAQKNPTAFYLCWRDTQYFGPGTRLTVL.

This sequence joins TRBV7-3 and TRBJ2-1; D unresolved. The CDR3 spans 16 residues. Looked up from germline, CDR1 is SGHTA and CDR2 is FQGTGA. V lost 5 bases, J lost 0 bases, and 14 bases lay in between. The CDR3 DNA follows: TGTGCCAGCAGCCAAGCCGAGTGGAGCTCCTACAATGAGCAGTTCTTC. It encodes CASSQAEWSSYNEQFF.

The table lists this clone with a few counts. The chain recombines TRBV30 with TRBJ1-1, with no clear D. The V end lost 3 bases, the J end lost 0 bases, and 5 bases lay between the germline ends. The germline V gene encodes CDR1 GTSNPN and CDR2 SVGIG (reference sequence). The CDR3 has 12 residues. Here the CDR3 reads CAWSLMNTEAFF. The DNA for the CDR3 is TGTGCCTGGAGCCTAATGAACACTGAAGCTTTCTTT.

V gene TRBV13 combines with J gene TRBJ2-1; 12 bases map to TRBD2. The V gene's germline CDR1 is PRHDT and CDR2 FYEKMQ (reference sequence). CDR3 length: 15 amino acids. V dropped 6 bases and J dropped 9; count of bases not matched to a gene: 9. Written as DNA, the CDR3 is TGTGCCAGCAGGCCATCTAGCGGGAGGGCCCCTGAGCAGTTCTTC. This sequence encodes CASRPSSGRAPEQFF.

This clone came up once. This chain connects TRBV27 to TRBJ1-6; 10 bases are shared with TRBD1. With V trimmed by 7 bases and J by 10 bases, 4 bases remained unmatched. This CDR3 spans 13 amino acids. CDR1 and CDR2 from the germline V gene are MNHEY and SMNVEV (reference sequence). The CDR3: CASTGTGVSPLHF. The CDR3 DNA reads TGTGCCAGCACCGGGACAGGGGTATCACCCCTCCACTTT.

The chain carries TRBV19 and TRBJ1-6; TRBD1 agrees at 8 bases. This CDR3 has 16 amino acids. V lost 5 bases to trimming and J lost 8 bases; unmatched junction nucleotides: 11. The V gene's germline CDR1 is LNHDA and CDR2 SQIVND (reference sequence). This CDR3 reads CASSLSQGALHSPLHF. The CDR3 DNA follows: TGTGCCAGTAGTCTTTCCCAGGGGGCGCTTCATTCACCCCTCCACTTT.

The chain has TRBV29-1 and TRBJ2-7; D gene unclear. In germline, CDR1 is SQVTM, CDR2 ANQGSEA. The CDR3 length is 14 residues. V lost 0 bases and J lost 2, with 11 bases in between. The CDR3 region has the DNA TGCAGCGTTGAAGACGGCCAGGATACCTACGAGCAGTACTTC. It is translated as CSVEDGQDTYEQYF.

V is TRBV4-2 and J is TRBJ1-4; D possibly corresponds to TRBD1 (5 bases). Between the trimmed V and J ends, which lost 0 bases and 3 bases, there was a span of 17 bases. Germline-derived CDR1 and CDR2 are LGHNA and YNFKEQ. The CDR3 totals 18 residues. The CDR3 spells CASSQEFHRSGANEKLFF. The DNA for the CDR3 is TGTGCCAGCAGCCAAGAATTTCACAGGTCGGGGGCTAATGAAAAACTGTTTTTT.

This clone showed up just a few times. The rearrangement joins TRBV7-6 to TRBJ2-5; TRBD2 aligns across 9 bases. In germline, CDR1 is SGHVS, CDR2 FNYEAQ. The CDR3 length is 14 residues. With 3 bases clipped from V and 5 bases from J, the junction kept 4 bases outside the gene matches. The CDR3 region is CASSFLAGGETQYF. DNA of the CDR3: TGTGCCAGCAGCTTTCTGGCGGGAGGGGAGACCCAGTACTTC. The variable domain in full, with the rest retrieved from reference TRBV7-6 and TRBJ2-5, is GAGVSQSPRYKVTKRGQDVALRCDPISGHVSLYWYRQALGQGPEFLTYFNYEAQQDKSGLPNDRFSAERPEGSISTLTIQRTEQRDSAMYRCASSFLAGGETQYFGPGTRLLVL.

CDR3 sequence: CASSFRGLLTF. The CDR3 coding sequence is TGTGCCAGCAGTTTCAGGGGGCTCCTGACTTTC. This chain joins TRBV6-5 and TRBJ2-6, with 8 bases aligning to TRBD1. The V gene end was trimmed by 4 bases and the J gene end by 14 bases; junction bases not matched to a gene: 1. Per the germline V gene, CDR1 is MNHEY and CDR2 is SVGAGI. The CDR3 totals 11 residues.

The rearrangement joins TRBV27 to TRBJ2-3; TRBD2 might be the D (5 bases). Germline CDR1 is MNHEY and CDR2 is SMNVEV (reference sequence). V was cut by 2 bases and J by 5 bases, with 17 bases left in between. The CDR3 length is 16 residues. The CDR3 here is CASSLKVPGIIDTQYF. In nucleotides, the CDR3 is TGTGCCAGCAGTTTAAAAGTCCCGGGAATAATAGATACGCAGTATTTT.

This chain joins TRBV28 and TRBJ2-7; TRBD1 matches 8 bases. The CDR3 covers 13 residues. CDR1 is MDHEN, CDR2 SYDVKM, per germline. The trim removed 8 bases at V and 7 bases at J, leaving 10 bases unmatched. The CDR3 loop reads CASLGQGGFEQYF. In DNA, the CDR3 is TGTGCCAGCCTAGGACAGGGCGGGTTTGAGCAGTACTTC.

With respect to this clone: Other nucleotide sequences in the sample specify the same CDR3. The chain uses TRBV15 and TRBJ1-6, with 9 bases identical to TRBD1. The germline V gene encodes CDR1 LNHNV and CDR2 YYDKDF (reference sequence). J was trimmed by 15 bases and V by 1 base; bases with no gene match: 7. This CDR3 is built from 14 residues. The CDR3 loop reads CATSRVEGQGDLHF. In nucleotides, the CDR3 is TGTGCCACCAGCAGAGTGGAGGGACAGGGTGACCTCCACTTT. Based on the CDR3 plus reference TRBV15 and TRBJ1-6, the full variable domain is DAMVIQNPRYQVTQFGKPVTLSCSQTLNHNVMYWYQQKSSQAPKLLFHYYDKDFNNEADTPDNFQSRRPNTSFCFLDIRSPGLGDTAMYLCATSRVEGQGDLHFGNGTRLTVT.

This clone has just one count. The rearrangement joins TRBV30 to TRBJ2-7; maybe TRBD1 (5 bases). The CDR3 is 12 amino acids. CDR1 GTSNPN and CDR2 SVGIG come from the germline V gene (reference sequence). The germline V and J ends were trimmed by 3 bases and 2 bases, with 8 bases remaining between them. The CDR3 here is CAWRGLTYEQYF. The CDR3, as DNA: TGTGCCTGGAGGGGGCTAACCTACGAGCAGTACTTC.